The 24 T cell receptor beta chains below all came from one sample that was sequenced in a study of CD8 T cells in ankylosing spondylitis. Study outcomes and limitations: There was a TCR beta motif, made of several highly homologous variants, that appeared characteristic of ankylosing spondylitis blood.

In TCRdb, the 5' RACE reads were re-called with MiXCR into one record per CDR3 protein. The sample shows around 770,000 distinct CDR3 sequences, approximately 10% of them seen only once. The antigens of these receptors remain unknown. The sequencing input was blood, either unsorted or a sorted T cell fraction (not recorded which). These receptors were taken from a male donor with ankylosing spondylitis.

The genes are TRBV9 and TRBJ2-7; possible D gene TRBD2, 5 bases. CDR3 size: 14 residues. CDR1 SGDLS and CDR2 YYNGEE come from the germline V gene. V gave up 0 bases and J gave up 6 bases, with 13 bases separating them. The CDR3 sequence is CASSVGPGVGEQYF. The CDR3 nucleotides read TGTGCCAGCAGCGTAGGACCCGGGGTAGGCGAGCAGTACTTC. The variable domain in full, completed from reference TRBV9 and TRBJ2-7, reads DSGVTQTPKHLITATGQRVTLRCSPRSGDLSVYWYQQSLDQGLQFLIQYYNGEERAKGNILERFSAQQFPDLHSELNLSSLELGDSALYFCASSVGPGVGEQYFGPGTRLTVT.

This clonotype has more than one count but fewer than ten. This chain connects TRBV7-8 to TRBJ2-1, with no clear D. The CDR3 contains 15 residues. Germline V gives CDR1 SGHVS, CDR2 FQNEAQ. V lost 5 bases to trimming and J lost 4 bases, with 15 bases between them. DNA for the CDR3: TGTGCCAGCAGCCTGACTGTTCCATTGTACAATGAGCAGTTCTTC. Protein product: CASSLTVPLYNEQFF.

This clonotype turned up a few times. V and J are TRBV4-1 and TRBJ2-7; 8 nucleotides align to TRBD2. Unmatched junction bases numbered 10, after V lost 1 base and J lost 2 bases. The CDR3 consists of 17 residues. Looked up from germline, CDR1 is MGHRA and CDR2 is YSYEKL. CDR3 sequence (DNA): TGCGCCAGCAGCCAAGGGCTCCAACTAGCGGTTCCCTACGAGCAGTACTTC. Its protein product is CASSQGLQLAVPYEQYF.

In its sample, this clonotype was seen a few times. J is TRBJ2-5 and V is TRBV20-1; D call uncertain. The germline V and J ends were trimmed by 1 base and 3 bases, with 12 bases remaining between them. The CDR3 is made up of 14 amino acids. The V gene's germline CDR1 is DFQATT and CDR2 SNEGSKA (reference sequence). The DNA for the CDR3 is TGCAGTGCTAGAGTTCCAAGTGGGAAAGAGACCCAGTACTTC. It encodes CSARVPSGKETQYF.

This clonotype showed up many times. The chain is built from TRBV20-1 and TRBJ2-7; the match to TRBD1 covers 9 bases. The CDR3 sequence is 16 residues long. With V trimmed by 7 bases and J by 2 bases, 15 bases remained unmatched. Germline V gene data show CDR1 as DFQATT and CDR2 as SNEGSKA (reference sequence). As DNA, the CDR3 is TGCAGTGTTATTAAAAGGAGGGACAGGGCCCCCTACGAGCAGTACTTC. This codes for CSVIKRRDRAPYEQYF.

Only a few counts were recorded for this clonotype. This chain uses TRBV11-2 with TRBJ2-7; perhaps TRBD1 as D (6 bases). Trimming removed 1 base from V and 4 bases from J, with 11 bases in between. Per germline, CDR1 SGHAT and CDR2 FQNNGV. CDR3 length: 14 amino acids. CDR3 loop: CASSLVLRGYEQYF. The CDR3 nucleotides are TGTGCCAGCAGCTTAGTTCTCAGGGGTTACGAGCAGTACTTC.

This clonotype was counted at least ten times. The rearrangement links TRBV5-1 to TRBJ1-2; weak D call: TRBD1 (5 bases). Trimming stripped 0 bases from V and 6 bases from J, with 9 bases between. Looked up from germline, CDR1 is SGHRS and CDR2 is YFSETQ. The CDR3 covers 13 residues. CDR3 in DNA: TGCGCCAGCAGCTTGGGAGGGGAACATGGCTACACCTTC. Protein product: CASSLGGEHGYTF.

The J gene is TRBJ2-4, the V gene TRBV20-1; 7 positions match TRBD2. This CDR3 region has 14 residues. V gave up 5 bases and J gave up 3 bases; unmatched junction bases: 7. Germline V CDR1 and CDR2: DFQATT, SNEGSKA (reference sequence). The CDR3 bases are TGCAGTGCTCGCTTGGGGGGGTACAAAAACATTCAGTACTTC. It yields the protein CSARLGGYKNIQYF.

This clonotype was seen a few times. The chain uses TRBV6-2 or TRBV6-3 and TRBJ2-1; D is ambiguous. CDR3 length: 15 amino acids. Germline CDR1 MNHEY, CDR2 SVGEGT. V shed 8 bases and J shed 0 bases, with 14 bases lying between them. CDR3 coding DNA: TGTGCCAGCCAAGGGCGAATCTACTCCTACAATGAGCAGTTCTTC. Protein: CASQGRIYSYNEQFF.

This clonotype occurred a few times. The J gene is TRBJ1-4, the V gene TRBV20-1, with a possible D match to TRBD1 (6 bases). Looked up from germline, CDR1 is DFQATT and CDR2 is SNEGSKA (reference sequence). The CDR3 has 16 residues. The V end lost 0 bases, the J end lost 0 bases, and 11 bases lay between the germline ends. CDR3 loop: CSARDRGGTTNEKLFF. CDR3 coding DNA: TGCAGTGCTAGAGACAGGGGAGGCACAACTAATGAAAAACTGTTTTTT.

CDR3 bases: TGCAGTGCTAGAAGACTAGCGGGGAAGCAGTTCTTC. Its translation: CSARRLAGKQFF. This rearrangement joins TRBV20-1 to TRBJ2-1; 11 nucleotides match TRBD2. This CDR3 spans 12 amino acids. V shed 2 bases and J 11 bases; nucleotides not matched to a gene: 2. The germline V gene has CDR1 DFQATT and CDR2 SNEGSKA (reference sequence).

This clonotype was detected ten times or more. The chain combines TRBV27 with TRBJ2-3; no firm D call. Per germline, CDR1 MNHEY and CDR2 SMNVEV (reference sequence). V lost 6 bases to trimming and J lost 0 bases, with 10 bases between them. The CDR3 consists of 14 residues. For the CDR3, the DNA is TGTGCCAGCAGCCTTACAACTAGCACAGATACGCAGTATTTT. It yields the protein CASSLTTSTDTQYF.

A few counts support this clonotype. The chain employs TRBV20-1 and TRBJ1-2; D is possibly TRBD1 (6 bases). Trimming left V 5 bases short and J 4 bases short, with 14 bases between. The V gene's germline CDR1 is DFQATT and CDR2 SNEGSKA (reference sequence). The CDR3 is made up of 13 amino acids. CDR3 amino acids: CSASRGVGYGYTF. The CDR3 bases are TGCAGTGCTTCAAGGGGGGTCGGCTATGGCTACACCTTC.

This clonotype was counted at least ten times. This chain connects TRBV7-2 to TRBJ1-4; the D is unclear. CDR3 length: 15 residues. The germline V gene encodes CDR1 SGHTA and CDR2 FQGNSA. With 5 bases removed from V and 1 base from J, the gap between germline ends came to 11 bases. CDR3 region: CASSRRWETNEKLFF. The CDR3 nucleotides are TGTGCCAGCAGCCGGCGGTGGGAAACTAATGAAAAACTGTTTTTT.

This clonotype was found a few times. V is TRBV20-1 and J is TRBJ2-1, with 9 bases that match TRBD2. Trimming removed 3 bases from V and 4 bases from J; junction bases left unmatched: 4. Germline-derived CDR1 and CDR2 are DFQATT and SNEGSKA (reference sequence). The CDR3 runs to 14 residues. CDR3 nucleotides: TGCAGTGCTAGGCAGCGGGGGGCTTACAATGAGCAGTTCTTC. Protein: CSARQRGAYNEQFF.

This clonotype was seen more than once but under ten times. The chain carries TRBV20-1 and TRBJ1-6, with 7 positions matching TRBD1. V lost 5 bases, J lost 9 bases, and 10 bases stayed unmatched. CDR3 length: 14 residues. Per the germline V gene, CDR1 is DFQATT and CDR2 is SNEGSKA (reference sequence). Written as DNA, the CDR3 is TGCAGTGCTCCAGGGGGGGGTTTTGGTTCACCCCTCCACTTT. It specifies CSAPGGGFGSPLHF.

The chain joins TRBV20-1 to TRBJ1-4; unclear D gene. The CDR3 has 13 amino acids. Germline-derived CDR1 and CDR2 are DFQATT and SNEGSKA (reference sequence). V was shortened by 2 bases and J by 5 bases, with 9 bases between the two germline ends. Here the CDR3 DNA reads TGCAGTGCTAGACGCGAACCAAATGAAAAACTGTTTTTT. It yields the protein CSARREPNEKLFF.

This clonotype has more than one count but fewer than ten. The rearrangement uses TRBV20-1 and TRBJ2-7; TRBD1 matches 11 bases. The length of the CDR3 is 12 residues. The V segment lost 6 bases and the J segment 5 bases; nucleotides outside the gene matches: 3. Per the germline V gene, CDR1 is DFQATT and CDR2 is SNEGSKA (reference sequence). This CDR3 is CSARTGGNEQYF. The CDR3 DNA follows: TGCAGTGCCAGGACAGGGGGCAACGAGCAGTACTTC.

This clonotype has more than one count but fewer than ten. The rearrangement links TRBV3-1 to TRBJ2-7, with a possible D match to TRBD1 (5 bases). Per germline, CDR1 LGHDT and CDR2 YNNKEL (reference sequence). Trimming pared 4 bases from V and 3 bases from J, leaving 13 bases between. The CDR3 extends over 14 amino acids. The CDR3 bases are TGTGCCAGCAGCCGCCGTGGCAGGGACTACGAGCAGTACTTC. Translated, it gives CASSRRGRDYEQYF.

There are a few counts of this clonotype. V usage is TRBV27 and J usage is TRBJ1-5, with D uncertain. Trimming removed 3 bases at V and 7 bases at J, with 10 bases between. The CDR3 extends over 13 amino acids. The germline V gene encodes CDR1 MNHEY and CDR2 SMNVEV (reference sequence). The CDR3 loop reads CASSFHSSQPQHF. The CDR3 DNA reads TGTGCCAGCAGTTTCCACAGTAGCCAGCCCCAGCATTTT.

Only one count was recorded for this clonotype. The chain uses TRBV20-1 and TRBJ2-7, with D unresolved. Germline CDR1 and CDR2: DFQATT and SNEGSKA (reference sequence). The CDR3 sequence is 13 residues long. Trimming stripped 0 bases from V and 4 bases from J, with 10 bases between. The CDR3 coding sequence is TGCAGTGCTAGAGATGTACAGAATTACGAGCAGTACTTC. As protein: CSARDVQNYEQYF.

The V and J genes are TRBV20-1 and TRBJ1-5, with 9 bases matching TRBD1. With 7 bases clipped from V and 2 bases from J, the junction kept 12 bases outside the gene matches. This CDR3 region has 16 residues. Germline CDR1 is DFQATT and CDR2 is SNEGSKA (reference sequence). CDR3: CSVVPGQGWGNQPQHF. Here the CDR3 DNA reads TGCAGTGTAGTCCCGGGACAGGGTTGGGGCAATCAGCCCCAGCATTTT.

The chain is built from TRBV5-1 and TRBJ2-2; 9 positions agree with TRBD2. The junction had 7 bases not matched to a gene; V was cut back by 2 bases and J by 2 bases. CDR3 length equals 17 residues. The germline V gene encodes CDR1 SGHRS and CDR2 YFSETQ. This chain's CDR3 is CASSFEAGGYNTGELFF. CDR3 coding DNA: TGCGCCAGCAGCTTCGAAGCGGGAGGCTATAACACCGGGGAGCTGTTTTTT.

This clonotype has a count of ten or more. The junction and the germline gene differ at one end; a read error may be behind it. This chain uses TRBV5-1 with TRBJ2-7; tentative D call: TRBD2 (6 bases). From germline, CDR1 is SGHRS and CDR2 YFSETQ. CDR3 length equals 12 residues. CDR3 sequence reads: CASSLEGGEQYF. In DNA form, the CDR3 reads TGTGCCAGCAGCTTGGAGGGTGGGGAGCAGTACTTC. The full variable domain, completed using reference TRBV5-1 and TRBJ2-7, is KAGVTQTPRYLIKTRGQQVTLSCSPISGHRSVSWYQQTPGQGLQFLFEYFSETQRNKGNFPGRFSGRQFSNSRSEMNVSTLELGDSALYLCASSLEGGEQYFGPGTRLTVT.